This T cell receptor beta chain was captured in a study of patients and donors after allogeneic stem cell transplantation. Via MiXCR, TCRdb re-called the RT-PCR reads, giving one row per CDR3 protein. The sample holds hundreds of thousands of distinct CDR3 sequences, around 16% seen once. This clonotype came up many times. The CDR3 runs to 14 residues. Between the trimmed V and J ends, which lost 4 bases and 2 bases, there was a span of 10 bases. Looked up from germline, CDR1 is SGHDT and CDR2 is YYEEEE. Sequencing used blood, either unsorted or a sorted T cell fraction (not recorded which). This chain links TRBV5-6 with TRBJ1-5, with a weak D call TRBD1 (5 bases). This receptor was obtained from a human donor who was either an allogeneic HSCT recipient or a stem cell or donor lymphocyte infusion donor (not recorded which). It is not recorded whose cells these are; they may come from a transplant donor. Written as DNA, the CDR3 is TGTGCCAGCAGCCACGGAGGGGGCAATCAGCCCCAGCATTTT. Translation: CASSHGGGNQPQHF. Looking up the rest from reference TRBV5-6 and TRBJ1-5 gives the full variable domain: DAGVTQSPTHLIKTRGQQVTLRCSPKSGHDTVSWYQQALGQGPQFIFQYYEEEERQRGNFPDRFSGHQFPNYSSELNVNALLLGDSALYLCASSHGGGNQPQHFGDGTRLSIL.